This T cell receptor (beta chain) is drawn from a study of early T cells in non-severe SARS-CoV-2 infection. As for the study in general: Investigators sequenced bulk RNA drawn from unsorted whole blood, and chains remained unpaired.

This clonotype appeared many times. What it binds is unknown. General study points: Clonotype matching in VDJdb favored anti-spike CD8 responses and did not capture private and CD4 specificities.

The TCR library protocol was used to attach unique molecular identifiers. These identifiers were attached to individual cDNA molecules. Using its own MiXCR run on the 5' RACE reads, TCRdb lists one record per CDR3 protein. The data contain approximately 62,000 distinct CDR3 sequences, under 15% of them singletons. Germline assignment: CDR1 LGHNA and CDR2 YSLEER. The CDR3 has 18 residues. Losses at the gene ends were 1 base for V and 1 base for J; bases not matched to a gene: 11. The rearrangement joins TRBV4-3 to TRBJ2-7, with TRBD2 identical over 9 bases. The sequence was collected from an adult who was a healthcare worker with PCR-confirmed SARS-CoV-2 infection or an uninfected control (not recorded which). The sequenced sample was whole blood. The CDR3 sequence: CASSQVGSGGLGSYEQYF. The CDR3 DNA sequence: TGCGCCAGCAGCCAAGTTGGTAGCGGGGGCCTCGGGTCCTACGAGCAGTACTTC.